This TCR beta chain was sequenced for a study of CXCR3-negative and CXCR3-positive naive CD8 T cells. Germline V gene lookup returns CDR1 LGHDT and CDR2 YNNKEL (reference sequence). The CDR3 length is 13 residues. The study made its TRB cDNA libraries by 5' RACE, adding UMI labels. TCRdb re-analyzed the 5' RACE reads; it lists each CDR3 protein once, without DNA. This sample contains 70,000 to 95,000 distinct CDR3 sequences. This sequence originates from a human donor in good health. Some clones in this sample may be carry-over from other donors' samples. Sequenced sample: naive CXCR3- CD8+ T cells from blood. Subset of the sample: CD45RO-CCR7+CD27+CD95- naive CD8+ T cells lacking CXCR3 (TNR3-). The chain uses TRBV3-1 and TRBJ1-2. CDR3 residues: CASSQGGYYGYTF.